The clone carrying this TCR beta chain was counted many times. Stable hyperthyroid donors showed no ophthalmopathy during 18 months follow-up. Each hyperthyroidism patient was newly diagnosed, with under 2 months' duration, and aged 18 to 65. Exclusion applied to patients with other autoimmune diseases, uncontrolled infections, pregnancy or lactation. Amplification targeted the TCR beta CDR3 regions, with RNA transcripts as the source material. First-round RT-PCR relied on HTBI primers, and a second-round multiplex PCR came next. TCRdb re-analysed the multiplex PCR reads in MiXCR, keeping a single row per CDR3 protein. There are 620,000 or so distinct CDR3 sequences in the sample; 20% to 25% occur only once, and more than 5.5% lies in the top ten. The CDR3 has 17 amino acids. The germline V and J ends were trimmed by 4 bases and 1 base, with 20 bases remaining between them. Looked up from germline, CDR1 is SGHRS and CDR2 is YFSETQ.

This sample stems from a study of Graves' ophthalmopathy and Graves' hyperthyroidism. Study as a whole: The blood sample was drawn at first diagnosis and before any treatment.

This sequence was found in a woman younger than 30 with stable Graves' hyperthyroidism. Some clones in this sample may be carry-over from other donors' samples. The V and J genes are TRBV5-1 and TRBJ1-1; D is undetermined. Sequencing was done on a sample of peripheral blood. This CDR3 reads CASSAPDRGHRNTEAFF. CDR3 DNA sequence: TGCGCCAGCAGCGCCCCTGATAGAGGGCACAGGAACACTGAAGCTTTCTTT.